These T cell receptor beta chains were read from a single sample in a study of shared clonotypes between healthy human individuals. The repertoire was sequenced with immunoSEQ multiplex PCR; TCRdb's copy has only in-frame clones and lacks some. The data contain hundreds of thousands of clones, about 74% of them singletons. Sequenced input: memory CD4+ T cells sorted from blood. The receptors derive from a woman younger than 45 in good health. The CDR3 runs from the conserved cysteine through the conserved F or W. A D gene is named only where the DNA matches it firmly. A clone size is listed for some rows: how often the clone was seen (once, few, many), or a class if it is expanded.

TRBV28,-,-,TRBJ2-7,TGTGCCAGCAGTCCCGACATAAGCGAGCAGTACTTC,CASSPDISEQYF
TRBV6-1,few,-,TRBJ1-5,TGTGCCAGCAGGAGGAATAGGGACAATCAGCCCCAGCATTTT,CASRRNRDNQPQHF
TRBV6-5,-,-,TRBJ1-1,TGTGCCAGCAGTCCGCCTGGATGGAACACTGAAGCTTTCTTT,CASSPPGWNTEAFF
TRBV5-5,once,-,TRBJ1-2,TGTGCCAGCAGCTTGTCCTGGATGGGGAACTATGGCTACACCTTC,CASSLSWMGNYGYTF
TRBV21-1,many,-,TRBJ1-2,TGTGCCAGCACCCGACAGGGATGTAACTATGGCTACACCTTC,CASTRQGCNYGYTF
TRBV19,-,-,TRBJ2-1,TGTGCCAGTAGTACCCGGACTCGATCCTCCTACAATGAGCAGTTCTTC,CASSTRTRSSYNEQFF
TRBV25-1,few,TRBD1,TRBJ2-1,TGTGCCAGCAGTGCCCCGACAGGGGGCTATCAGCGTGAGCAGTTCTTC,CASSAPTGGYQREQFF
TRBV5-4,-,-,TRBJ1-1,TGTGCCAGCAGCTTAACGGGGGGAAGGGGAATGAACACTGAAGCTTTCTTT,CASSLTGGRGMNTEAFF
TRBV29-1,-,TRBD2,TRBJ2-1,TGCAGCGTTGAAGGGACTAGCGTTTATGAGCAGTTCTTC,CSVEGTSVYEQFF
TRBV27,-,-,TRBJ1-1,TGTGCCAGCAGTCTAAGGGAGAGGACTGAAGCTTTCTTT,CASSLRERTEAFF
TRBV4-1,few,TRBD2,TRBJ2-7,TGCGCCAGCAGCGAAGACCCAAGCGGGAGGATATACGAGCAGTACTTC,CASSEDPSGRIYEQYF
TRBV14,-,-,TRBJ1-1,TGTGCCAGCAGCCAAGAGATACGAACTGAAGCTTTCTTT,CASSQEIRTEAFF
TRBV28,-,TRBD1,TRBJ1-5,TGTGCCAGCAGTCCGGGGACAGGGGGGATGGTGGGTCAGCCCCAGCATTTT,CASSPGTGGMVGQPQHF
TRBV29-1,-,TRBD2,TRBJ2-1,TGCAGCGCTGGGGGGCTAGCGGGAGGTTATGAGCAGTTCTTC,CSAGGLAGGYEQFF
TRBV14,-,-,TRBJ2-7,TGTGCCAGCAGCCAAGATGCATCTAGCCACGAGCAGTACTTC,CASSQDASSHEQYF
TRBV5-1,once,-,TRBJ2-1,TGCGCCAGCAGCTTGGGGGACAACTACAATGAGCAGTTCTTC,CASSLGDNYNEQFF
TRBV11-3,-,TRBD1,TRBJ1-5,TGTGCCAGCAGCAAAACAGGGGGTAATCAGCCCCAGCATTTT,CASSKTGGNQPQHF
TRBV2,-,-,TRBJ2-2,TGTGCCAGCAGTGCCCTGGACACTGGCGGGGAGCTGTTTTTT,CASSALDTGGELFF
TRBV28,-,TRBD2,TRBJ2-3,TGTGCCAGCAGAAAGGGACTAGCTGCAGATACGCAGTATTTT,CASRKGLAADTQYF
TRBV5-1,-,TRBD2,TRBJ2-7,TGCGCCAGCAGCCAAGCAATAGTAGGGACTAGCGGGAGTAACGAGCAGTACTTC,CASSQAIVGTSGSNEQYF
TRBV14,few,TRBD1,TRBJ2-7,TGTGCCAGCAGCAAACAGGGGTACTCCTACGAGCAGTACTTC,CASSKQGYSYEQYF
TRBV7-9,-,TRBD1,TRBJ1-5,TGTGCCAGCAGCTTGGGGACAGGGGGCCTTTATAGCAATCAGCCCCAGCATTTT,CASSLGTGGLYSNQPQHF
TRBV10-2,-,-,TRBJ2-2,TGCGCCAGCAGACCGGCGGGACAGAACACCGGGGAGCTGTTTTTT,CASRPAGQNTGELFF
TRBV6-5,once,-,TRBJ2-3,TGTGCCAGCAGGGCGCCGGGGTCCGATACGCAGTATTTT,CASRAPGSDTQYF
TRBV5-1,-,-,TRBJ2-7,TGCGCCAGCAGCTTGGACCCCGGGGGGCCCAACTACGAGCAGTACTTC,CASSLDPGGPNYEQYF
TRBV28,many,-,TRBJ2-1,TGTGCCAGCAGTCCACCGGCCATTCATGAGCAGTTCTTC,CASSPPAIHEQFF
TRBV27,few,-,TRBJ1-1,TGTGCCAGCAGTCCGCGAACATTGAACACTGAAGCTTTCTTT,CASSPRTLNTEAFF
TRBV7-6,-,-,TRBJ1-1,TGTGCCAGCAGCCCCCGTGTGGGCGCAGACACTGAAGCTTTCTTT,CASSPRVGADTEAFF
TRBV25-1,-,-,TRBJ2-7,TGTGCCAGCAGTGAATTTAGCAGGAGCTCCTACGAGCAGTACTTC,CASSEFSRSSYEQYF
TRBV2,once,-,TRBJ1-2,TGTGCCAGCAGTGCCCGGGGGGCGGGTAGGGGCTACACCTTC,CASSARGAGRGYTF
TRBV11-1,-,-,TRBJ2-1,TGTGCCAGCACATCCGCTGGGAACGGGGAAGCCTACAATGAGCAGTTCTTC,CASTSAGNGEAYNEQFF
TRBV27,few,TRBD2,TRBJ2-7,TGTGCCAGCAGTTCTCCGTCTAGCGGGAATACCTACGAGCAGTACTTC,CASSSPSSGNTYEQYF
TRBV5-4,-,TRBD2,TRBJ2-2,TGTGCCAGCAGCCGGGGACTAGCGGGAGTAACCGGGGAGCTGTTTTTT,CASSRGLAGVTGELFF
TRBV23-1,once,-,TRBJ2-1,TGCGCCAGCAGAGGGACATCCTACAATGAGCAGTTCTTC,CASRGTSYNEQFF
TRBV25-1,-,-,TRBJ2-7,TGTGCCAGCAGTGAAACCCCCGGGGTTTTGGACGAGCAGTACTTC,CASSETPGVLDEQYF
TRBV6-1,-,-,TRBJ1-4,TGTGCCAGCAGGACGGGAGCTGGTGAAAAACTGTTTTTT,CASRTGAGEKLFF
TRBV19,-,TRBD1,TRBJ1-2,TGTGCCAGTAGTTCCCTCTCGGATCCGGACAGGAACTATGGCTACACCTTC,CASSSLSDPDRNYGYTF